The 24 T cell receptor beta chains given below trace back to one sample, sequenced in a study of T-cell reconstitution after alpha-beta-depleted transplantation in children. A library of TCRbeta sequences, prepared with unique molecular identifiers, was generated. Each CDR3 protein is one row after TCRdb ran MiXCR on the PCR reads. The sample includes 300,000 to 400,000 distinct CDR3 sequences, about 17% of them seen just once. The specimen was PBMCs, mostly from graft donor cells, collected 360 days after TCRalphabeta/CD19-depleted stem cell transplant. These receptors originate from a male patient under 10 years old who had a stem cell transplant for acute lymphoblastic leukemia, so the T cells may come from the graft donor.

V is TRBV5-1 and J is TRBJ2-6; maybe TRBD1 (6 bases). Germline V gives CDR1 SGHRS, CDR2 YFSETQ. The CDR3 consists of 16 residues. V was pared by 0 bases and J by 9 bases, with 16 bases between. The DNA for the CDR3 is TGCGCCAGCAGCTTGGACCGGACAGAGCTTTTCAACGTCCTGACTTTC. This sequence encodes CASSLDRTELFNVLTF.

This clonotype was observed a handful of times. The rearrangement joins TRBV5-5 to TRBJ2-3, with TRBD2 matching 7 bases. Germline assignment: CDR1 SGHKS and CDR2 YYEKEE (reference sequence). V dropped 2 bases and J dropped 6; count of bases not matched to a gene: 12. The CDR3 has 16 amino acids. In nucleotides, the CDR3 is TGTGCCAGCAGCTTTCGGACTGGCGGGAGAGGGGATACGCAGTATTTT. It specifies CASSFRTGGRGDTQYF.

This clonotype was seen only a few times. This rearrangement joins TRBV6-5 to TRBJ2-1; D possibly corresponds to TRBD2 (7 bases). V was shortened by 4 bases and J by 8 bases, with 15 bases between the two germline ends. The CDR3 covers 14 residues. Looked up from germline, CDR1 is MNHEY and CDR2 is SVGAGI. CDR3 coding DNA: TGTGCCAGCAGTTTCATGGGGGAGGGGGATGAGCAGTTCTTC. Amino acid sequence: CASSFMGEGDEQFF.

This clonotype has just a few counts. The chain uses TRBV20-1 and TRBJ2-3; 15 nucleotides line up with TRBD2. Germline V gene data show CDR1 as DFQATT and CDR2 as SNEGSKA (reference sequence). The length of the CDR3 is 15 residues. Trimming at V came to 5 bases and at J to 5 bases, leaving 5 bases not matched to a gene. The CDR3 is CSASGLAGGVDTQYF. The CDR3 DNA reads as TGCAGTGCTTCTGGACTAGCGGGAGGGGTAGATACGCAGTATTTT.

The rearrangement uses TRBV12-3 or TRBV12-4 and TRBJ2-3, with D possibly being TRBD1 or TRBD2 (5 bases each). Trimming left V 7 bases short and J 1 base short, with 12 bases between. This CDR3 spans 14 amino acids. CDR3 amino acids: CASTPGARTDTQYF. The CDR3 nucleotides read TGTGCCAGCACACCCGGGGCACGCACAGATACGCAGTATTTT.

The chain links TRBV18 to TRBJ2-2; 12 bases map to TRBD2. This CDR3 spans 16 amino acids. Germline trimming cut 5 bases from V and 9 bases from J; bases unmatched to any gene: 10. Germline assignment: CDR1 KGHSH and CDR2 LQKENI. The CDR3 coding sequence is TGTGCCAGCTCATATGGAAGACTAGCGGGAGAGCGGGAGCTGTTTTTT. Translating gives CASSYGRLAGERELFF.

V and J are TRBV10-3 and TRBJ2-3; the D gene is possibly TRBD1 (6 bases). CDR3 length: 21 amino acids. The germline V gene encodes CDR1 ENHRY and CDR2 SYGVKD. V was shortened by 1 base and J by 6 bases, with 32 bases between the two germline ends. CDR3: CAISEWRLTGEGRVVTDTQYF. The CDR3 bases are TGTGCCATCAGTGAGTGGAGGCTGACAGGCGAGGGTCGGGTGGTCACGGATACGCAGTATTTT.

CDR3 sequence reads: CASSQGRVGYNEQFF. The DNA for the CDR3 is TGCGCCAGCAGCCAAGGGCGAGTCGGTTACAATGAGCAGTTCTTC. The J gene is TRBJ2-1, the V gene TRBV4-3; D ambiguous. In germline, CDR1 is LGHNA, CDR2 YSLEER. Trimming cost V 1 base and J 4 bases, with 11 bases left between them. The CDR3 spans 15 residues.

This clonotype was observed a handful of times. The chain employs TRBV6-5 and TRBJ2-7, with a tentative D call TRBD2 (5 bases). Germline V gene lookup returns CDR1 MNHEY and CDR2 SVGAGI. The CDR3 loop spans 16 amino acids. The germline V and J ends were trimmed by 0 bases and 2 bases, with 14 bases remaining between them. The CDR3 region has the DNA TGTGCCAGCAGTTACTCCTTAGCGCCTTCTACCTACGAGCAGTACTTC. Encoded protein: CASSYSLAPSTYEQYF.

This clonotype has a handful of counts. V usage is TRBV12-3 or TRBV12-4 and J usage is TRBJ2-1; 9 nucleotides line up with TRBD2. V dropped 6 bases and J dropped 4; count of bases not matched to a gene: 7. The CDR3 has 15 amino acids. This CDR3 reads CASSSVAGVYNEQFF. CDR3 nucleotide sequence: TGTGCCAGCAGCTCCGTAGCGGGAGTTTACAATGAGCAGTTCTTC.

This clonotype turned up a few times. The V and J genes are TRBV5-1 and TRBJ2-1; D may be TRBD2 (6 bases). The CDR3 is 15 amino acids. Germline V gene data show CDR1 as SGHRS and CDR2 as YFSETQ. Trimming removed 4 bases at V and 2 bases at J, with 13 bases between. CDR3 loop: CASSPRLVTYNEQFF. The CDR3 DNA follows: TGCGCCAGCAGCCCAAGACTAGTTACCTACAATGAGCAGTTCTTC.

This clonotype was observed at least ten times. This chain joins TRBV12-3 or TRBV12-4 and TRBJ1-1; unclear D gene. The CDR3 length is 14 residues. The germline V and J ends were trimmed by 5 bases and 1 base, with 11 bases remaining between them. CDR3 in DNA: TGTGCCAGCAGTCCCCGGACCGGGAACACTGAAGCTTTCTTT. Translated, it gives CASSPRTGNTEAFF.

Many counts were recorded for this clonotype. V and J are TRBV28 and TRBJ2-1, with D perhaps matching TRBD1 (6 bases). The CDR3 sequence is 15 residues long. In germline, CDR1 is MDHEN, CDR2 SYDVKM. V lost 11 bases and J lost 4, with 21 bases in between. The CDR3 DNA reads TGTGCCGCCTTTCAGGGACACGAGAAATACAATGAGCAGTTCTTC. It codes for CAAFQGHEKYNEQFF.

The J gene is TRBJ2-1, the V gene TRBV5-1; 11 bases fit TRBD1. V shed 1 base and J 5 bases; nucleotides not matched to a gene: 5. The CDR3 sequence is 16 residues long. Germline loops: CDR1 SGHRS, CDR2 YFSETQ. The CDR3 reads CASSLWDRGADNEQFF. The CDR3 coding sequence is TGCGCCAGCAGCTTGTGGGACAGGGGGGCAGACAATGAGCAGTTCTTC.

This clonotype was detected a few times. The gene calls are TRBV3-1 and TRBJ2-4; D remains unclear. Per germline, CDR1 LGHDT and CDR2 YNNKEL (reference sequence). This CDR3 is 15 amino acids long. Trimming removed 0 bases at V and 0 bases at J, with 6 bases between. The CDR3 region is CASSQELTAKNIQYF. For the CDR3, the DNA is TGTGCCAGCAGCCAAGAGTTGACAGCCAAAAACATTCAGTACTTC.

This clonotype has just a few counts. The rearrangement uses TRBV27 and TRBJ2-3, with D perhaps TRBD1 (6 bases). The V gene's germline CDR1 is MNHEY and CDR2 SMNVEV (reference sequence). Trimming left V 5 bases short and J 0 bases short, with 9 bases between. The CDR3 loop spans 14 amino acids. This CDR3 reads CASSPGVSTDTQYF. The CDR3 nucleotides read TGTGCCAGCAGTCCAGGGGTTAGCACAGATACGCAGTATTTT.

The chain employs TRBV25-1 and TRBJ2-7; 7 bases agree with TRBD1. Germline trimming cut 7 bases from V and 5 bases from J; bases unmatched to any gene: 8. The CDR3 consists of 13 residues. Germline V lookup: CDR1 MGHDK, CDR2 SYGVNS. CDR3 residues: CASNDREYDEQYF. The CDR3 DNA is TGTGCCAGCAACGACAGGGAATATGACGAGCAGTACTTC.

This clonotype showed up just a few times. The J gene is TRBJ2-1, the V gene TRBV7-2; D is ambiguous. V lost 1 base, J lost 5 bases, and 3 bases lay in between. CDR1 and CDR2 (germline): SGHTA, FQGNSA. The length of the CDR3 is 12 residues. The CDR3 DNA reads as TGTGCCAGCAGCTTAGATAACAATGAGCAGTTCTTC. Amino acids: CASSLDNNEQFF.

This clonotype has ten or more counts. This rearrangement joins TRBV7-9 to TRBJ2-2; 7 bases match TRBD1. CDR3 length equals 16 residues. Germline CDR1 SEHNR, CDR2 FQNEAQ (reference sequence). Trimming took 5 bases from V and 5 from J; bases not matched to a gene: 11. CDR3 in amino acids: CASSLRQGWVTGELFF. The DNA of the CDR3 is TGTGCCAGCAGCCTTCGACAGGGTTGGGTGACCGGGGAGCTGTTTTTT.

This chain joins TRBV20-1 and TRBJ1-5; D remains ambiguous. The V and J ends lost 6 bases and 0 bases respectively, with 9 bases between them. There are 13 residues in the CDR3. CDR1 DFQATT and CDR2 SNEGSKA come from the germline V gene (reference sequence). The CDR3 here is CSASFHSNQPQHF. The CDR3 DNA is TGCAGTGCCAGTTTTCATAGCAATCAGCCCCAGCATTTT.

This sequence joins TRBV12-3 or TRBV12-4 and TRBJ2-1, with D perhaps matching TRBD2 (6 bases). The CDR3 is 14 residues long. Trimming left V 3 bases short and J 6 bases short, with 12 bases between. The CDR3 protein is CASSLGGNGNEQFF. The CDR3, as DNA: TGTGCCAGCAGTTTGGGCGGGAATGGCAATGAGCAGTTCTTC.

The gene calls are TRBV27 and TRBJ2-5, with TRBD2 matching over 8 bases. The V segment lost 9 bases and the J segment 5 bases; nucleotides outside the gene matches: 14. The CDR3 is 15 amino acids. The germline V gene encodes CDR1 MNHEY and CDR2 SMNVEV (reference sequence). CDR3 sequence: CASSSGISKQETQYF. In DNA form, the CDR3 reads TGTGCCAGTAGTAGCGGGATTAGTAAGCAGGAGACCCAGTACTTC.

The gene calls are TRBV20-1 and TRBJ2-7, with D perhaps assigned TRBD1 or TRBD2 (5 bases each). The germline gives CDR1 DFQATT, CDR2 SNEGSKA (reference sequence). This CDR3 is built from 13 residues. Trimming left V 3 bases short and J 8 bases short, with 17 bases between. In nucleotides, the CDR3 is TGCAGTGCTAGCGTCACGACAGCGGACCAGCAGTACTTC. It encodes CSASVTTADQQYF.

This clonotype was recorded many times. J is TRBJ2-3 and V is TRBV28; D is unresolved. This CDR3 region has 13 residues. Germline V gene data show CDR1 as MDHEN and CDR2 as SYDVKM. The germline V and J ends were trimmed by 7 bases and 1 base, with 9 bases remaining between them. The CDR3 coding sequence is TGTGCCAGCACTCCCACCGGCACAGATACGCAGTATTTT. Protein: CASTPTGTDTQYF. Supplemented by reference TRBV28 and TRBJ2-3, the full variable domain reads DVKVTQSSRYLVKRTGEKVFLECVQDMDHENMFWYRQDPGLGLRLIYFSYDVKMKEKGDIPEGYSVSREKKERFSLILESASTNQTSMYLCASTPTGTDTQYFGPGTRLTVL.